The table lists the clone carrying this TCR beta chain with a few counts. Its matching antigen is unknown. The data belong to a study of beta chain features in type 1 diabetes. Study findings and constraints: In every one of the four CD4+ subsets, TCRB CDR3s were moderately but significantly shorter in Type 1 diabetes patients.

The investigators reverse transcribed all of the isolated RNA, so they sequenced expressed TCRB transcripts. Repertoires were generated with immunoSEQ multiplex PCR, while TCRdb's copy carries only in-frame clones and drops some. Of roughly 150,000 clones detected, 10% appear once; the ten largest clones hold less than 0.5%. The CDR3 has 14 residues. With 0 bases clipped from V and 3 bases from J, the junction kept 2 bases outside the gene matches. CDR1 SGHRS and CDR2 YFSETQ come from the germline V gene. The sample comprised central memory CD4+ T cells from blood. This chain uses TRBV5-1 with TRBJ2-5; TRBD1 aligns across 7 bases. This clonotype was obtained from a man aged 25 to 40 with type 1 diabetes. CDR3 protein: CASSLAGTEETQYF. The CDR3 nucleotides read TGCGCCAGCAGCTTGGCCGGGACAGAAGAGACCCAGTACTTC.